The clone carrying this T cell receptor beta chain is a singleton in its sample. Assay used: immunoSEQ multiplex PCR; TCRdb lists only in-frame clones, some missing. The table has 900,000 to 1,200,000 clones, around three quarters seen once; the top ten hold roughly 0.55%. Trimming removed 6 bases at V and 0 bases at J, with 12 bases between. CDR1 is MDHEN and CDR2 is SYDVKM in the germline V gene. This CDR3 comprises 14 residues. This entry comes from a study of shared clonotypes between healthy human individuals. This chain connects TRBV28 to TRBJ2-7, with D possibly matching TRBD2 (7 bases). This clonotype originated in a man younger than 35 in good health. Some clones in this sample may be carry-over from other donors' samples. The sample was memory CD4+ T cells from PBMCs. Subset indicated: CD45RA-negative fraction. CDR3 sequence (DNA): TGTGCCAGCAGGGAGGGGGGGGCCTCCTACGAGCAGTACTTC. As protein: CASREGGASYEQYF.